A single sample gave rise to the 7 T cell receptor beta chains below, sequenced in a study of CD8+CD57+ T cells in acquired aplastic anemia. Researchers used genomic DNA as the template to profile TCR beta VDJ and CDR3. MiXCR was run by TCRdb on the reads, yielding one entry per CDR3 protein. The repertoire holds 200,000 to 250,000 distinct CDR3 sequences, with roughly 35% as singletons. The sequencing input was sorted CD4+, CD8+, or CD8+CD57+ T cells (not recorded which) from PBMCs. These receptors all come from a human donor in good health, serving as a control.

In this sample, this clonotype turned up many times. V usage is TRBV9 and J usage is TRBJ1-2, with D unresolved. This CDR3 has 14 residues. Trimming pared 0 bases from V and 4 bases from J, leaving 10 bases between. The germline CDR1 and CDR2 sequences are SGDLS and YYNGEE. CDR3 sequence (DNA): TGTGCCAGCAGCGTAGACGCCTACCTCTATGGCTACACCTTC. The encoded protein is CASSVDAYLYGYTF. Full variable domain (remainder filled in from reference TRBV9 and TRBJ1-2): DSGVTQTPKHLITATGQRVTLRCSPRSGDLSVYWYQQSLDQGLQFLIQYYNGEERAKGNILERFSAQQFPDLHSELNLSSLELGDSALYFCASSVDAYLYGYTFGSGTRLTVV.

The V and J genes are TRBV9 and TRBJ2-5; no firm D call. The CDR3 spans 14 residues. CDR1 and CDR2 from the germline V gene are SGDLS and YYNGEE. The V end was cut by 6 bases, the J end by 3 bases, with 15 bases between. For the CDR3, the DNA is TGTGCCAGCACCAGGACGCAGGTCGAAGAGACCCAGTACTTC. Its protein product is CASTRTQVEETQYF.

The table lists this clonotype with a few counts. This chain joins TRBV6-6 and TRBJ2-3; perhaps TRBD2 as D (5 bases). Germline V lookup: CDR1 MNHNY, CDR2 SVGAGI (reference sequence). The length of the CDR3 is 11 residues. With 6 bases removed from V and 5 bases from J, the gap between germline ends came to 6 bases. The CDR3 loop is CASSREDTQYF. CDR3 in DNA: TGTGCCAGCAGCCGGGAAGATACGCAGTATTTT.

A remark on this clonotype: One end of the junction is discordant with germline, which a read error may explain. CDR3 coding DNA: TGTGCCGGCAGCGTAGCCGGAACGACTAGCGGGCAAGAGACCCAGTACTTC. Translation gives CAGSVAGTTSGQETQYF. This chain uses TRBV9 with TRBJ2-5; 10 nucleotides match TRBD2. The CDR3 sequence is 17 residues long. CDR1 is SGDLS and CDR2 is YYNGEE in the germline V gene.

Many counts were recorded for this clonotype. The V gene is TRBV20-1, the J gene TRBJ2-3; TRBD2 matches 8 bases. V was clipped by 5 bases and J by 6 bases; unmatched bases: 13. The germline V gene encodes CDR1 DFQATT and CDR2 SNEGSKA (reference sequence). This CDR3 is 15 amino acids long. The CDR3 here is CSAEGTRHDLDTQYF. CDR3 coding DNA: TGCAGTGCTGAAGGGACTAGACACGATTTGGATACGCAGTATTTT.

Ten or more counts support this clonotype. J is TRBJ1-4 and V is TRBV29-1; 8 bases fit TRBD1. The CDR3 contains 14 residues. From germline, CDR1 is SQVTM and CDR2 ANQGSEA. Trimming removed 7 bases from V and 0 bases from J; junction bases left unmatched: 4. CDR3 sequence (DNA): TGCAGCGCTGGGACAGGAGCAACTAATGAAAAACTGTTTTTT. Translating it yields CSAGTGATNEKLFF.

Only one count was recorded for this clonotype. It may be a read error: a sequence one base away is much more abundant. The chain joins TRBV7-4 to TRBJ2-3, with D perhaps TRBD1 (5 bases). This CDR3 comprises 15 residues. In germline, CDR1 is SGHVT, CDR2 SQSDAQ. CDR3: CTSSQRQFWVDTQYF. The CDR3 DNA is TGTACCAGCAGCCAAAGACAGTTTTGGGTAGATACGCAGTATTTT.